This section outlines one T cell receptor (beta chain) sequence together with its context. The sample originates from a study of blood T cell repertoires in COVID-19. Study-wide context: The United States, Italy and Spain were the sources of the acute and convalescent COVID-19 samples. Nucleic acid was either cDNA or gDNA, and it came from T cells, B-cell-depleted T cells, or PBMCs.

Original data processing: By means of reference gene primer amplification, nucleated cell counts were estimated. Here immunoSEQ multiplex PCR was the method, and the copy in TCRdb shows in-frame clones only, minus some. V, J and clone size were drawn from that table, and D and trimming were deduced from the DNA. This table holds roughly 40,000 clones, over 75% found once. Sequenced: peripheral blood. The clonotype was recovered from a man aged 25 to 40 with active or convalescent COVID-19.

This CDR3 reads CASSAQSSRAEAFF. The CDR3 coding sequence is TGTGCCAGCAGTGCACAGAGCTCTCGTGCTGAAGCTTTCTTT. The chain joins TRBV27 to TRBJ1-1; D is uncertain. The germline V gene encodes CDR1 MNHEY and CDR2 SMNVEV (reference sequence). This CDR3 region has 14 residues. Trimming removed 5 bases from V and 6 bases from J, with 16 bases in between.